The present T cell receptor beta chain was sequenced within a study of shared clonotypes between healthy human individuals. General study results and limits: The study found lower generation probabilities in non-shared clonotypes than in those shared by all four donors. Sharing across four donors was highest in naive CD4 (roughly 5%) and lowest in memory CD8 (about 0.4%).

This table comes from immunoSEQ multiplex PCR, and its TCRdb copy is limited to in-frame clones, with some not included. Of more than 550,000 clones listed, over 55% were seen once; the top ten hold around 1.8%. V was pared by 6 bases and J by 2 bases, with 17 bases between. CDR1 is LNHDA and CDR2 is SQIVND in the germline V gene (reference sequence). CDR3 length: 15 amino acids. Notes on this clone: Antigen: not known.

The CD4+ fraction was divided into a CD45RA+ naive subset and a CD45RA-negative memory subset. This chain joins TRBV19 and TRBJ2-7; a possible D gene is TRBD2 (5 bases). The receptor comes from a woman between 25 and 40 years old in good health. The sample taken for sequencing was memory CD4+ T cells sorted from blood. The subset: CD45RA-negative fraction. CDR3 nucleotide sequence: TGTGCCAGTAGCGTCTCTCGAAGCGGTCCCTACGAGCAGTACTTC. Translated: CASSVSRSGPYEQYF.